The 20 T cell receptor beta chains given below trace back to one sample, sequenced in a study of Ad26.COV2.S vaccination and SARS-CoV-2 variants. Assay: immunoSEQ multiplex PCR; the TCRdb copy retains only in-frame clones and omits some. The data contain 350,000 to 450,000 clones, 83% of them singletons. Regarding treatment: about 20 received Ad26.COV2.S at low or high dose, single or two shots; about 5 received placebo; per-sample allocation not given. Repertoires come from day 63 after the first vaccine or placebo injection. The sequenced sample was peripheral blood, obtained in a trial of Ad26.COV2.S vaccine versus placebo. These receptors originate from a person aged 18 to 59 who received the Ad26.COV2.S COVID-19 vaccine or a placebo.

The chain carries TRBV4-1 and TRBJ1-2; perhaps TRBD1 as D (6 bases). The CDR3 runs to 15 residues. Looked up from germline, CDR1 is MGHRA and CDR2 is YSYEKL. Trimming removed 1 base from V and 6 bases from J, with 15 bases in between. In DNA, the CDR3 is TGCGCCAGCAGCCAAGGACCAGGGGACGGAAATGGCTACACCTTC. The encoded protein is CASSQGPGDGNGYTF.

The CDR3 DNA reads TGTGCCAGCAGCGTACCCGGAAGAGGGAATCAGCCCCAGCATTTT. Translating it yields CASSVPGRGNQPQHF. The chain joins TRBV5-5 to TRBJ1-5, with D unresolved. Germline CDR1 SGHKS, CDR2 YYEKEE (reference sequence). Trimming left V 4 bases short and J 4 bases short, with 15 bases between. This CDR3 region has 15 residues.

V gene TRBV12-5 combines with J gene TRBJ2-1; 7 bases match TRBD2. Germline CDR1 is LGHNT and CDR2 is FRNRAP. The CDR3 covers 18 residues. The V and J ends lost 0 bases and 1 base, in that order; junction bases with no gene match: 9. CDR3 protein: CASGLVPDGRISYNEQFF. The CDR3 DNA follows: TGTGCTAGTGGTTTGGTACCTGACGGGAGGATTTCCTACAATGAGCAGTTCTTC.

This clone was observed a handful of times. This chain uses TRBV12-5 with TRBJ2-7, with D tentatively TRBD1 or TRBD2 (5 bases each). The germline V gene has CDR1 LGHNT and CDR2 FRNRAP. This CDR3 is built from 11 residues. Here the CDR3 reads CATGTDYEQYF. The DNA of the CDR3 is TGTGCCACCGGGACGGACTACGAGCAGTACTTC.

The chain has TRBV15 and TRBJ1-5; D remains unclear. Germline V lookup: CDR1 LNHNV, CDR2 YYDKDF (reference sequence). The CDR3 is 14 amino acids. V was clipped by 0 bases and J by 4 bases, with 7 bases between them. The chain's CDR3 is CATSRDHVNQPQHF. CDR3 in DNA: TGTGCCACCAGCAGAGATCACGTAAATCAGCCCCAGCATTTT.

This clone was seen once. This chain uses TRBV29-1 with TRBJ2-4; D ambiguous. CDR1 SQVTM and CDR2 ANQGSEA come from the germline V gene. This CDR3 is 10 amino acids long. Trimming stripped 4 bases from V and 5 bases from J, with 3 bases between. CDR3 DNA: TGCAGCGTTGTTGAAAACATTCAGTACTTC. Translated, it gives CSVVENIQYF. Together with reference TRBV29-1 and TRBJ2-4, the CDR3 gives the full variable domain: SAVISQKPSRDICQRGTSLTIQCQVDSQVTMMFWYRQQPGQSLTLIATANQGSEATYESGFVIDKFPISRPNLTFSTLTVSNMSPEDSSIYLCSVVENIQYFGAGTRLSVL.

This clone has only one observation. The V gene is TRBV4-3, the J gene TRBJ2-3; no reliable D call. The V gene's germline CDR1 is LGHNA and CDR2 YSLEER. V dropped 0 bases and J dropped 5 bases, with 6 bases sitting between them. The CDR3 spans 13 residues. The CDR3 DNA is TGCGCCAGCAGCCAAGAGAACGGAGATACGCAGTATTTT. Amino acid sequence: CASSQENGDTQYF.

The J gene is TRBJ2-5, the V gene TRBV7-2, with D possibly being TRBD1 or TRBD2 (5 bases each). V lost 5 bases to trimming and J lost 5 bases, with 12 bases between them. Germline CDR1 reads SGHTA; CDR2 reads FQGNSA. CDR3 length: 13 amino acids. This CDR3 reads CASSPDWGETQYF. The CDR3 DNA follows: TGTGCCAGCAGCCCTGACTGGGGGGAGACCCAGTACTTC.

The chain is built from TRBV2 and TRBJ1-3; D is unclear. Germline lookup yields CDR1 SNHLY and CDR2 FYNNEI. The CDR3 is made up of 13 amino acids. Trimming pared 6 bases from V and 0 bases from J, leaving 6 bases between. The CDR3, as DNA: TGTGCCAGCAGCCCGGACTCTGGAAACACCATATATTTT. Amino acids: CASSPDSGNTIYF.

V gene TRBV7-3 combines with J gene TRBJ2-2, with D possibly TRBD1 on 7 matching bases. Trimming took off 3 bases at V and 4 bases at J, with 18 bases between the two ends. CDR3 length: 17 residues. Germline V gene lookup returns CDR1 SGHTA and CDR2 FQGTGA. Here the CDR3 reads CASSLGQGGGGTGELFF. DNA for the CDR3: TGTGCCAGCAGCTTGGGCCAGGGGGGCGGAGGCACCGGGGAGCTGTTTTTT. Looking up the rest from reference TRBV7-3 and TRBJ2-2 gives the full variable domain: GAGVSQTPSNKVTEKGKYVELRCDPISGHTALYWYRQSLGQGPEFLIYFQGTGAADDSGLPNDRFFAVRPEGSVSTLKIQRTERGDSAVYLCASSLGQGGGGTGELFFGEGSRLTVL.

This chain links TRBV7-9 with TRBJ1-1; D perhaps matches TRBD1 (6 bases). Germline values: CDR1 SEHNR, CDR2 FQNEAQ (reference sequence). The CDR3 sequence is 11 residues long. Trimming stripped 7 bases from V and 6 bases from J, with 9 bases between. The CDR3 protein is CASISGAEAFF. The DNA of the CDR3 is TGTGCCAGCATTTCAGGGGCTGAAGCTTTCTTT.

The chain links TRBV7-8 to TRBJ2-5; D is unresolved. CDR3 length equals 15 residues. The germline CDR1 and CDR2 sequences are SGHVS and FQNEAQ. The V end was cut by 3 bases, the J end by 5 bases, with 16 bases between. CDR3 sequence (DNA): TGTGCCAGCAGCTTTTATCGCCGCCAGGCCGAGACCCAGTACTTC. Translated, it gives CASSFYRRQAETQYF.

The chain recombines TRBV27 with TRBJ1-2, with D possibly matching TRBD1 (5 bases). V was clipped by 6 bases and J by 0 bases, with 11 bases between them. The length of the CDR3 is 14 residues. The germline V gene encodes CDR1 MNHEY and CDR2 SMNVEV (reference sequence). DNA of the CDR3: TGTGCCAGCAGGGGGGACGTAACTAACTATGGCTACACCTTC. It codes for CASRGDVTNYGYTF.

The chain couples TRBV11-2 to TRBJ1-2; D is perhaps TRBD1 (5 bases). The CDR3 spans 13 residues. From germline, CDR1 is SGHAT and CDR2 FQNNGV. Trimming left V 5 bases short and J 8 bases short, with 15 bases between. CDR3 protein: CASSTLDKSGYTF. As DNA, the CDR3 is TGTGCCAGCAGCACCTTGGACAAGTCCGGCTACACCTTC.

The chain employs TRBV18 and TRBJ1-6, with TRBD1 matching over 10 bases. Trimming at V came to 8 bases and at J to 7 bases, leaving 5 bases not matched to a gene. The CDR3 extends over 14 amino acids. Germline V gene data show CDR1 as KGHSH and CDR2 as LQKENI. The CDR3 loop is CASHPGQGNSPLHF. The CDR3 bases are TGTGCCAGCCATCCGGGACAGGGGAATTCACCCCTCCACTTT.

The chain links TRBV25-1 to TRBJ2-5, with D possibly being TRBD2 (6 bases). There are 12 residues in the CDR3. The V gene lost 8 bases and the J gene lost 5 bases, with 12 bases spanning the gap. In germline, CDR1 is MGHDK, CDR2 SYGVNS. The CDR3 DNA is TGTGCCAGCGGGGCGGGGTATGAGACCCAGTACTTC. This sequence encodes CASGAGYETQYF.

V is TRBV19 and J is TRBJ2-7; 9 nucleotides match TRBD2. From germline, CDR1 is LNHDA and CDR2 SQIVND (reference sequence). The ends lost 5 bases at V and 4 bases at J; junction bases unmatched: 6. The CDR3 covers 14 residues. This CDR3 reads CASSVAGAVYEQYF. The CDR3 DNA follows: TGTGCCAGTAGTGTAGCGGGGGCCGTATACGAGCAGTACTTC. The whole variable domain, remainder taken from reference TRBV19 and TRBJ2-7, is DGGITQSPKYLFRKEGQNVTLSCEQNLNHDAMYWYRQDPGQGLRLIYYSQIVNDFQKGDIAEGYSVSREKKESFPLTVTSAQKNPTAFYLCASSVAGAVYEQYFGPGTRLTVT.

This CDR3 reads CASRTSLGQGRRAEAFF. The CDR3 DNA is TGTGCCAGCAGGACCTCCCTGGGACAGGGGAGAAGGGCTGAAGCTTTCTTT. The chain is built from TRBV27 and TRBJ1-1; 10 positions match TRBD1. With 6 bases clipped from V and 6 bases from J, the junction kept 16 bases outside the gene matches. The CDR3 runs to 17 residues. The germline V gene encodes CDR1 MNHEY and CDR2 SMNVEV (reference sequence).

This clone showed up just once. The chain employs TRBV28 and TRBJ2-1; 8 nucleotides line up with TRBD2. CDR1 is MDHEN and CDR2 is SYDVKM in the germline V gene. This CDR3 region has 16 residues. J was trimmed by 7 bases and V by 1 base; bases with no gene match: 9. The CDR3 DNA is TGTGCCAGCAGTTTATACCGGGGGGGCCGTCTAAATGAGCAGTTCTTC. It yields the protein CASSLYRGGRLNEQFF.

V is TRBV27 and J is TRBJ1-5; D unresolved. Trimming removed 3 bases from V and 4 bases from J, with 7 bases in between. Germline values: CDR1 MNHEY, CDR2 SMNVEV (reference sequence). CDR3 length: 13 residues. The CDR3 nucleotides are TGTGCCAGCAGTTTCATAGGGAATCAGCCCCAGCATTTT. Its translation: CASSFIGNQPQHF.